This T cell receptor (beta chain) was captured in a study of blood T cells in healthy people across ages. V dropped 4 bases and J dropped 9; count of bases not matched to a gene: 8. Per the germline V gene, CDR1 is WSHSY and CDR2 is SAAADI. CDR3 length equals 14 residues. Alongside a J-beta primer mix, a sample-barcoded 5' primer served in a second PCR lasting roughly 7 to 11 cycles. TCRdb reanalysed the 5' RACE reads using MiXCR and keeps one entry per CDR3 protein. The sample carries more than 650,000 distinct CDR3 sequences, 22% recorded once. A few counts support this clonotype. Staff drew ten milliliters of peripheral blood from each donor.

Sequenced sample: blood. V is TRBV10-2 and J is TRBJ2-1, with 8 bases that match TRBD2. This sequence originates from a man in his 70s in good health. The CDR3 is CASSGLAGTGEQFF. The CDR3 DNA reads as TGCGCCAGCAGTGGATTAGCGGGAACTGGTGAGCAGTTCTTC.